The present TCR beta chain was sequenced within a study of blood T cells in healthy people across ages. The CDR3 covers 16 residues. The V gene's germline CDR1 is DFQATT and CDR2 SNEGSKA (reference sequence). V gave up 3 bases and J gave up 3 bases; unmatched junction bases: 10. Primed by a sample-barcoded 5' primer and a J-beta primer mix, a second PCR proceeded for about 6 to 11 cycles. TCRdb analysed the 5' RACE reads with MiXCR anew, one entry per CDR3 protein. Of around 1,800,000 distinct CDR3 sequences listed, approximately 40% are singletons. The chain carries TRBV20-1 and TRBJ2-3; 9 bases align to TRBD2. The sample was blood. The TCR sequence derives from a human donor in good health. The CDR3 DNA is TGCAGTGCTAGGGTGATGTCTAGCGGGGTTACAGATACGCAGTATTTT. Amino acid sequence: CSARVMSSGVTDTQYF.